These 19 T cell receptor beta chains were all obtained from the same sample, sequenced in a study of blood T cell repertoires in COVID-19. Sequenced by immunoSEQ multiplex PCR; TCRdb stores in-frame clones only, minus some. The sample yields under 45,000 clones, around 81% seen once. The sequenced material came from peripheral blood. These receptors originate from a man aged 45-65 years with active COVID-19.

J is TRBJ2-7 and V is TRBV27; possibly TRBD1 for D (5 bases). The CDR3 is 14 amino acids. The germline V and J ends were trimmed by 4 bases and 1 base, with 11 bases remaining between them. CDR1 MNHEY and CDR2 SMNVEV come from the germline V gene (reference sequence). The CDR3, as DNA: TGTGCCAGCAGTTCCTCAGGGCGGTCCTACGAGCAGTACTTC. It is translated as CASSSSGRSYEQYF.

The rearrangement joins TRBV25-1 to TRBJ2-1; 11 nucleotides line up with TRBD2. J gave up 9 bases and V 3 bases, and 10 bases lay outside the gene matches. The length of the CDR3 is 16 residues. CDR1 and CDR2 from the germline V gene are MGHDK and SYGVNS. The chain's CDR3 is CASSDRLSGRVGEQFF. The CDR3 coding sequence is TGTGCCAGCAGTGATCGGCTTAGCGGGAGGGTTGGTGAGCAGTTCTTC.

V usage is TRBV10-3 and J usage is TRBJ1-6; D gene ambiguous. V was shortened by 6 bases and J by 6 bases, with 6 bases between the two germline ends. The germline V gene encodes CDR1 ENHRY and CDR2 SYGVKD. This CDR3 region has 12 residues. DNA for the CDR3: TGTGCCATCAGGGCGGGTAATTCACCCCTCCACTTT. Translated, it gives CAIRAGNSPLHF.

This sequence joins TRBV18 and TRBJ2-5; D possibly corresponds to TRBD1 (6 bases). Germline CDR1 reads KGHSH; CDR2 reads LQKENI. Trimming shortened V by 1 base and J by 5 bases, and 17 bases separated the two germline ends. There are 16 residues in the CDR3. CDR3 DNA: TGTGCCAGCTCACCACGAAGGGACATTACTGAGGAGACCCAGTACTTC. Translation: CASSPRRDITEETQYF. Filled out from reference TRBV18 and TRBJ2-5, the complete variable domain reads NAGVMQNPRHLVRRRGQEARLRCSPMKGHSHVYWYRQLPEEGLKFMVYLQKENIIDESGMPKERFSAEFPKEGPSILRIQQVVRGDSAAYFCASSPRRDITEETQYFGPGTRLLVL.

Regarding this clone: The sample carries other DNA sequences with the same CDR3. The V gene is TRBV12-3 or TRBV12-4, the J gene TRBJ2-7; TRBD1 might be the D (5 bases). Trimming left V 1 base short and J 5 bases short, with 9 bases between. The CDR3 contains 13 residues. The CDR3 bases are TGTGCCAGCAGTTTAGGTCAGGGCCACGAGCAGTACTTC. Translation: CASSLGQGHEQYF.

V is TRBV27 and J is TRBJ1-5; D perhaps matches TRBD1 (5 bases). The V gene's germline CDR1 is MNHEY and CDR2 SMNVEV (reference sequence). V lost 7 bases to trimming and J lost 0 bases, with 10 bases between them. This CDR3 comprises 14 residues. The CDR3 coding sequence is TGTGCCAGCAACCCCAGGGATAGCAATCAGCCCCAGCATTTT. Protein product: CASNPRDSNQPQHF.

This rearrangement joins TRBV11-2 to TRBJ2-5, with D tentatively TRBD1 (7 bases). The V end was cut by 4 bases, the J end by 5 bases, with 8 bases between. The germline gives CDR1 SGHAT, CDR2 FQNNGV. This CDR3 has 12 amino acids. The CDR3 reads CASSSGGETQYF. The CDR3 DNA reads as TGTGCCAGCAGCTCAGGGGGGGAGACCCAGTACTTC.

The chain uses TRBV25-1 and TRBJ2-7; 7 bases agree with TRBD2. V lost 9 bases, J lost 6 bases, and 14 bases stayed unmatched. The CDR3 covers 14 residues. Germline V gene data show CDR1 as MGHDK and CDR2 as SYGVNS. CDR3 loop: CASSLPGGSFEQYF. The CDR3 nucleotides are TGTGCCAGTTCCCTGCCCGGGGGGAGTTTCGAGCAGTACTTC.

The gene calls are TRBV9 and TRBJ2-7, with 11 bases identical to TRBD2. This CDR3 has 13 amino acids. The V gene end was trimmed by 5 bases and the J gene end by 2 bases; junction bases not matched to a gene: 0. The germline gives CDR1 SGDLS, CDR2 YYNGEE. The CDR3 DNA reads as TGTGCCAGCAGTAGCGGGGGGGCCTACGAGCAGTACTTC. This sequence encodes CASSSGGAYEQYF. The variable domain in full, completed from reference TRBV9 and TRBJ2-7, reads DSGVTQTPKHLITATGQRVTLRCSPRSGDLSVYWYQQSLDQGLQFLIQYYNGEERAKGNILERFSAQQFPDLHSELNLSSLELGDSALYFCASSSGGAYEQYFGPGTRLTVT.

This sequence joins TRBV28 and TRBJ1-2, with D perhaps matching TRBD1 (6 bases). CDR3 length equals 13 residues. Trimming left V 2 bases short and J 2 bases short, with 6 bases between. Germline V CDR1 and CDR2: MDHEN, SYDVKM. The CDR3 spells CASSLRGNYGYTF. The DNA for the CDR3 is TGTGCCAGCAGTTTAAGGGGGAACTATGGCTACACCTTC.

CDR3 sequence reads: CASSSQGTYNSPLHF. The DNA of the CDR3 is TGTGCCAGCAGCTCTCAGGGGACGTATAATTCACCCCTCCACTTT. The chain couples TRBV7-8 to TRBJ1-6; possible D gene TRBD1, 6 bases. V shed 4 bases and J shed 4 bases, with 11 bases lying between them. The germline gives CDR1 SGHVS, CDR2 FQNEAQ. The CDR3 covers 15 residues.

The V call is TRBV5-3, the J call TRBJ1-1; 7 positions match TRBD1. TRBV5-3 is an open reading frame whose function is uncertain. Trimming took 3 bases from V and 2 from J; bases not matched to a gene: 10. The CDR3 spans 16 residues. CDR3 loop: CARSSPCTGANTEAFF. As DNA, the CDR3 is TGTGCCAGAAGCTCCCCCTGCACAGGGGCCAACACTGAAGCTTTCTTT.

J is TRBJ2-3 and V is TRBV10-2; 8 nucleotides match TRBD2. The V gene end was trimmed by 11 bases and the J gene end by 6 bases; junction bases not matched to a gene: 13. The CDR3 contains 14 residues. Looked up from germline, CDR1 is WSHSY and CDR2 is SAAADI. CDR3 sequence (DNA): TGCGCCGGTTGGGAGCCGGGACTAGAGGATACGCAGTATTTT. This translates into CAGWEPGLEDTQYF.

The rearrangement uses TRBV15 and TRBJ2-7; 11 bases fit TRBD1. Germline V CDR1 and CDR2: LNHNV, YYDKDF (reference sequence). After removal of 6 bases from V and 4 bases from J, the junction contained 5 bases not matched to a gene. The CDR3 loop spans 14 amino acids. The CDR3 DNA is TGTGCCACCAGTTTTGGGACAGGGGGTTACGAGCAGTACTTC. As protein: CATSFGTGGYEQYF.

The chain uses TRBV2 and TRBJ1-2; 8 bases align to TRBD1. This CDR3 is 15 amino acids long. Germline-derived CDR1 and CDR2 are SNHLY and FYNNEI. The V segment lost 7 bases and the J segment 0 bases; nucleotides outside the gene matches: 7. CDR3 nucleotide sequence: TGTGCCAGCACCTGGGACAGGACAGCTAACTATGGCTACACCTTC. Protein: CASTWDRTANYGYTF.

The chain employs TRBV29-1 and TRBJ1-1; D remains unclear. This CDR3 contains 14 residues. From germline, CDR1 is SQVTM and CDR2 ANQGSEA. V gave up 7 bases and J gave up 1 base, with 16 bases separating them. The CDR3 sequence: CSALWPGENTEAFF. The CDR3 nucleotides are TGCAGCGCGCTCTGGCCCGGGGAGAACACTGAAGCTTTCTTT.

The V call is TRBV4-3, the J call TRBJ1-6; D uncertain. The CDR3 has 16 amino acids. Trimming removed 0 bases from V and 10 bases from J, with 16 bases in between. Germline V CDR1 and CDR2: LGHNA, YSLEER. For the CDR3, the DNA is TGCGCCAGCAGCCAAGACGGGGAGGGAGGAGGGTCACCCCTCCACTTT. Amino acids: CASSQDGEGGGSPLHF.

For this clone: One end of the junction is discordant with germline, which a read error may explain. The CDR3 spells CVSSLEMAGPYGYTF. CDR3 sequence (DNA): TGTGTCAGCAGCTTGGAGATGGCAGGGCCCTATGGCTACACCTTC. The gene calls are TRBV5-4 and TRBJ1-2; TRBD1 might be the D (5 bases). The germline V gene has CDR1 SGHNT and CDR2 YYREEE (reference sequence). This CDR3 comprises 15 residues.

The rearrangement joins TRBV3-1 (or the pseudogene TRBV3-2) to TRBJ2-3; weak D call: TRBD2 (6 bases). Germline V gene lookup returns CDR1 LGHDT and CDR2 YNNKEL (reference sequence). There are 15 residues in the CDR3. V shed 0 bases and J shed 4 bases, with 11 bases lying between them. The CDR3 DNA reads TGTGCCAGCAGCCAAGATGGGGGGATCGCAGATACGCAGTATTTT. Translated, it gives CASSQDGGIADTQYF.